Below, one T cell receptor (beta chain) is given with its context. Its specificity is not known. The germline CDR1 and CDR2 sequences are DFQATT and SNEGSKA (reference sequence). This CDR3 is 13 amino acids long. V dropped 0 bases and J dropped 5 bases, with 10 bases sitting between them. This sample was included in a study of CD8+CD57+ T cells in acquired aplastic anemia. At the level of the study: CD4+ and CD8+ cells, once sorted, gave DNA averaging about 3 ug. Study-wide findings and caveats: Found in both controls and patients were around 30 CD8+ CDR3 sequences.

Researchers used genomic DNA as the template to profile TCR beta VDJ and CDR3. TCRdb reprocessed the reads via MiXCR and lists one record per CDR3 protein. The sample consists of about 40,000 distinct CDR3 sequences, less than 65% of them appearing once. Patients selected for sequencing had displayed CD8+CD57+ cell expansion by flow cytometry. No therapy had been given to the patients at the time of blood sampling. The receptor was derived from a human donor with aplastic anemia. The sequenced sample consisted of sorted CD4+, CD8+, or CD8+CD57+ T cells (not recorded which) from PBMCs. The V call is TRBV20-1, the J call TRBJ1-2; D uncertain. CDR3 nucleotides: TGCAGTGCTAGAGATTTGTCAGCGTATGGCTACACCTTC. Translation gives CSARDLSAYGYTF.